This T cell receptor (beta chain) was sequenced during a study of blood T cell repertoires in COVID-19 (dated by TCRdb to between 2020 and 2021). Notes on the research overall: The collaborator samples originated in the United States, Italy and Spain and spanned the acute and convalescent phases of COVID-19. The prospective study material was composed of cDNA or gDNA derived from T cells, B-cell-depleted T cells, or PBMCs. The dataset comprised deeply sampled blood TCRbeta repertoires from subjects exposed to, actively infected with, or recovered from COVID-19. The repertoires were made available in a free public database intended to serve as a resource for research on the immune response to SARS-CoV-2. The samples were drawn from the first 160 participants of the ongoing ImmuneRACE study and from roughly 1,300 subjects provided by 6 global collaborators. Nearly every sample came with metadata listing a de-identified subject ID, COVID-19 status, age in years and sex. Where available, HLA class I and class II types were obtained from metadata supplied by the sample provider rather than from assay-based typing. Results and caveats for the whole study, not just this receptor: The amount of clinical and demographic metadata varied by source and participant and was provided uncurated.

Enrolling through a virtual design, the prospective study's participants ranged in age from roughly 18 to 90 years and lived across around 25 United States geographic areas. In the prospective study, participants were assigned to cohorts based on the clinical history participants reported in a screening survey and a study questionnaire. Recovered participants in ImmuneRACE Cohort 3 were defined by two consecutive negative NP/OP PCR tests, clearance by a healthcare professional, or resolution of symptoms. Mobile phlebotomists in the prospective study collected whole blood, serum and a nasopharyngeal or oropharyngeal swab from every participant. Participants in the prospective study had the option to provide additional blood draws and questionnaires over an approximately 2-month period. Before DNA extraction, prospective study blood samples were shipped either frozen or at room temperature. Sequences SNHLY (CDR1) and FYNNEI (CDR2) are obtained from the germline V gene. A distance of 19 bases separates the germline ends of V and J, which lose 10 bases and 1 base respectively. The CDR3 covers 15 residues, taking in both the cysteine and the phenylalanine. Only the CDR3 portion is preserved as DNA: 45 bases, with reading frame beginning at the first base.

TCRbeta CDR3 regions were amplified from genomic DNA using the immunoSEQ Assay, a bias-controlled multiplex PCR. On the study's bioinformatics: Nucleated cell counts per sample were estimated from amplification of reference gene primers within the assay. To quantify the absolute abundance of each unique TCRbeta CDR3 rearrangement, sequence reads were collapsed and filtered. For each sample, productive Simpson clonality was calculated by taking the square root of Simpson's diversity index across productive rearrangements. Not all clones reach the TCRdb copy of this immuneACCESS table, which keeps in-frame sequences only. Checked studies attribute under half of the gap to unresolved V genes and leave the rest unexplained. Clone size and V and J calls were adopted from that table, with D and trimming inferred from the DNA. The sample yields fewer than 350,000 clones; around 85% were counted once. The ten largest clones represent around 2.3% of the sample.

With respect to this clone: The clone's antigen remains unknown. Base qualities are not recorded, but no much larger clone differs from it by a single base.

This clonotype originated in a woman between 45 and 65 years old who had recovered from COVID-19. Input material: PBMCs or T cells enriched from blood (not recorded which). Recombination connected TRBV2 to TRBJ1-1; the D gene cannot be named for sure. The base sequence is TGTGCCACACGAAAGTTGGAGAACTCGAACACTGAAGCTTTCTTT. Its coded protein is CATRKLENSNTEAFF.